The 8 T cell receptor beta chains reported below all come from one sample, sequenced in a study of control samples from healthy donors and cancer patients. Sequenced by immunoSEQ multiplex PCR; TCRdb stores in-frame clones only, minus some. The sample consists of about 120,000 clones, roughly 92% of them appearing once. The sequencing sample was made of PBMCs. The receptors come from a man older than 75 with head and neck cancer.

This clone was detected once. The CDR3 loop is CAISGDRTNEKLFF. The CDR3 coding sequence is TGTGCCATCAGTGGGGATAGAACTAATGAAAAACTGTTTTTT. The V gene is TRBV10-3, the J gene TRBJ1-4; D uncertain. The V end was cut by 4 bases, the J end by 1 base, with 7 bases between. This CDR3 comprises 14 residues. Germline values: CDR1 ENHRY, CDR2 SYGVKD.

V usage is TRBV2 and J usage is TRBJ1-4; 10 bases align to TRBD1. Germline CDR1 reads SNHLY; CDR2 reads FYNNEI. The CDR3 length is 13 residues. With 10 bases clipped from V and 8 bases from J, the junction kept 7 bases outside the gene matches. The CDR3 reads CANRQGAREKLFF. The CDR3 bases are TGTGCCAACCGACAGGGGGCGCGGGAAAAACTGTTTTTT.

This chain links TRBV2 with TRBJ1-1, with 7 bases matching TRBD1. The CDR3 is 14 residues long. Germline V lookup: CDR1 SNHLY, CDR2 FYNNEI. V trimming: 5 bases; J trimming: 1 base; junction bases outside the gene matches: 4. DNA for the CDR3: TGTGCCAGCAGTTCTGACAGGGAGAACACTGAAGCTTTCTTT. It is translated as CASSSDRENTEAFF. The full variable domain, with the rest looked up from reference TRBV2 and TRBJ1-1, is EPEVTQTPSHQVTQMGQEVILRCVPISNHLYFYWYRQILGQKVEFLVSFYNNEISEKSEIFDDQFSVERPDGSNFTLKIRSTKLEDSAMYFCASSSDRENTEAFFGQGTRLTVV.

The chain couples TRBV6-6 to TRBJ2-3; 13 bases are shared with TRBD2. With V trimmed by 5 bases and J by 7 bases, 15 bases remained unmatched. The CDR3 is 18 residues long. The germline V gene encodes CDR1 MNHNY and CDR2 SVGAGI (reference sequence). The CDR3 nucleotides read TGTGCCAGCAGTCCTACTAGCGGGGGGGCCTCGAGGGCTAATACGCAGTATTTT. This codes for CASSPTSGGASRANTQYF.

The rearrangement joins TRBV6-5 to TRBJ2-3, with TRBD1 matching over 9 bases. The germline V gene encodes CDR1 MNHEY and CDR2 SVGAGI. V dropped 2 bases and J dropped 5; count of bases not matched to a gene: 2. The CDR3 contains 14 residues. Here the CDR3 DNA reads TGTGCCAGCAGTTACCGGGACAGGGAAGATACGCAGTATTTT. Its protein product is CASSYRDREDTQYF.

The chain carries TRBV4-1 and TRBJ2-6; D might be TRBD1 (5 bases). The CDR3 is made up of 20 amino acids. V was pared by 5 bases and J by 0 bases, with 23 bases between. Germline V gives CDR1 MGHRA, CDR2 YSYEKL. The CDR3 region is CASSLYPYRPTVSGANVLTF. Here the CDR3 DNA reads TGCGCCAGCAGCTTATACCCCTACAGGCCTACGGTCTCTGGGGCCAACGTCCTGACTTTC.

The J gene is TRBJ2-5, the V gene TRBV7-2; D is perhaps TRBD2 (6 bases). V lost 5 bases and J 0 bases, leaving 10 bases between the germline ends. Germline lookup yields CDR1 SGHTA and CDR2 FQGNSA. The CDR3 has 14 residues. The CDR3 DNA sequence: TGTGCCAGCAGCCCTGGGGGGAACCAAGAGACCCAGTACTTC. Translating gives CASSPGGNQETQYF.

The chain links TRBV6-2 or TRBV6-3 to TRBJ1-1; TRBD1 aligns across 9 bases. V dropped 5 bases and J dropped 10; count of bases not matched to a gene: 5. The CDR3 consists of 12 residues. Germline V gene sequence: CDR1 MNHEY, CDR2 SVGEGT. CDR3 nucleotide sequence: TGTGCCAGCAGTCCACGGACAGGGGTAGCTTTCTTT. Amino acids: CASSPRTGVAFF.